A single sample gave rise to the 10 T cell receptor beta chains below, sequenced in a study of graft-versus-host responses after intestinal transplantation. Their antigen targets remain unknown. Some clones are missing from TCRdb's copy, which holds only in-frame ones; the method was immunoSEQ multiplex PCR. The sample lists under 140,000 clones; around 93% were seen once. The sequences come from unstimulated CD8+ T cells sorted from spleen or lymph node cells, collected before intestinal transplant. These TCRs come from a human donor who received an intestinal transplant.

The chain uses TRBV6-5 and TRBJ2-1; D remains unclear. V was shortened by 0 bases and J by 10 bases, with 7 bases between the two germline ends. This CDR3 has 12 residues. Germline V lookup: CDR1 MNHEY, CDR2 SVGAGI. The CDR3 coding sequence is TGTGCCAGCAGTTACTCGTGGACGGAGCAGTTCTTC. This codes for CASSYSWTEQFF.

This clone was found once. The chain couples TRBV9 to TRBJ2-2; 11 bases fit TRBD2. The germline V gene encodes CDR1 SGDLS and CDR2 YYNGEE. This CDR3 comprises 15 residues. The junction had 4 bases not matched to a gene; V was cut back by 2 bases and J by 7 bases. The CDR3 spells CASSVLAGGDGELFF. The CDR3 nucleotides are TGTGCCAGCAGCGTGCTAGCGGGAGGTGACGGGGAGCTGTTTTTT.

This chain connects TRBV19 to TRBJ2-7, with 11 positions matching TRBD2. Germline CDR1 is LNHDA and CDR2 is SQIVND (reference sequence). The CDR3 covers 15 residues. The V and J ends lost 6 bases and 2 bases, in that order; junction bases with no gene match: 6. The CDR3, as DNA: TGTGCCAGTAGCGCCGGGACTAGCGGCACCTACGAGCAGTACTTC. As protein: CASSAGTSGTYEQYF.

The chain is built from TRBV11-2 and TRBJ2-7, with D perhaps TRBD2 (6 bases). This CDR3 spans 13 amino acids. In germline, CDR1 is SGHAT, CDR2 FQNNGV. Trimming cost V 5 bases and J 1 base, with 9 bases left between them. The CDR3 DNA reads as TGTGCCAGCAGCGGGGGGACTTCCTACGAGCAGTACTTC. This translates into CASSGGTSYEQYF.

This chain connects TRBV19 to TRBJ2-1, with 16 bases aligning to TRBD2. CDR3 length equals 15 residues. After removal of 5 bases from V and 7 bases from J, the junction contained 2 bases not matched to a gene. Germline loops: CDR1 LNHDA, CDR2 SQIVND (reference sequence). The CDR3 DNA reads TGTGCCAGTAGTCCGGGACTAGCGGGAGGGAATGAGCAGTTCTTC. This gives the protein CASSPGLAGGNEQFF.

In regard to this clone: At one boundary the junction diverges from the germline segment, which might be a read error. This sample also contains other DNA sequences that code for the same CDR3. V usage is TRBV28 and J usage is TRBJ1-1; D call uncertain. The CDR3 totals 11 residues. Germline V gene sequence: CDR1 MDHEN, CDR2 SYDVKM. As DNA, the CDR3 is TGCGCTAGCGGTCGGCGAAGTGAAGCTTTCTTT. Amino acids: CASGRRSEAFF.

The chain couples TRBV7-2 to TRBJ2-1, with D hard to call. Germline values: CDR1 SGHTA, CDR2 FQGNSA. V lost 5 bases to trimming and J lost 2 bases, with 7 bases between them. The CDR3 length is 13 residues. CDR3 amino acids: CASSLSPYNEQFF. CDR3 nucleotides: TGTGCCAGCAGCCTGAGTCCCTACAATGAGCAGTTCTTC.

The CDR3 DNA sequence: TGTGCCAGCAGCTTAAAAGTGAACGAGCAGTACTTC. Its protein product is CASSLKVNEQYF. The chain recombines TRBV11-2 with TRBJ2-7; D gene ambiguous. The V end was cut by 2 bases, the J end by 5 bases, with 7 bases between. Germline-derived CDR1 and CDR2 are SGHAT and FQNNGV. This CDR3 contains 12 residues.

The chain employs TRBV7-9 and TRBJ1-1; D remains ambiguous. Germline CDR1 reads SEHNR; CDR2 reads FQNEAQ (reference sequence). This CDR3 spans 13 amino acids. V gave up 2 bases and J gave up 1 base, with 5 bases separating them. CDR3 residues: CASSLWTNTEAFF. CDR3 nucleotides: TGTGCCAGCAGCTTATGGACGAACACTGAAGCTTTCTTT.

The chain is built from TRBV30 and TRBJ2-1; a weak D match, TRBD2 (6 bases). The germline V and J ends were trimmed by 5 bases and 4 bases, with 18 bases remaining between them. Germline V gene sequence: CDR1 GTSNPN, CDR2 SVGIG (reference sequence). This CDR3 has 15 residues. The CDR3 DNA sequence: TGTGCCTGGGGGACTGGGGGTTTGGGTTACAATGAGCAGTTCTTC. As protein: CAWGTGGLGYNEQFF.